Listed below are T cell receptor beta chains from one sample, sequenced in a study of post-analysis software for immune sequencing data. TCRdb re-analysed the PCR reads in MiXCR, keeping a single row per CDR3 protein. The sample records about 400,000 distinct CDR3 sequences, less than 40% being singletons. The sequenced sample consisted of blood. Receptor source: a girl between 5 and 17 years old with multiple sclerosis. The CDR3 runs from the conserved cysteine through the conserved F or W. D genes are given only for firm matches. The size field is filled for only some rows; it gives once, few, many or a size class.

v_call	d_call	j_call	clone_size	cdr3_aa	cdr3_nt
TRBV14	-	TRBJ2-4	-	CASSQEHPLIAKNIQYF	TGTGCCAGCAGCCAAGAGCACCCTTTAATAGCCAAAAACATTCAGTACTTC
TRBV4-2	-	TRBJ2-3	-	CASSQVLDTDTQYF	TGTGCCAGCAGCCAAGTACTAGACACAGATACGCAGTATTTT
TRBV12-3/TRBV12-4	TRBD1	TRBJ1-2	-	CASSLPGGIGYTF	TGTGCCAGCAGTTTACCAGGGGGCATTGGCTACACCTTC
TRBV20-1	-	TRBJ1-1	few	CSASRKTEAFF	TGCAGTGCTTCTCGTAAAACTGAAGCTTTCTTT
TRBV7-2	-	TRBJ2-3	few	CASSHRPGSSEGGNTQYF	TGTGCCAGCAGCCACCGCCCCGGTAGTAGCGAAGGGGGGAATACGCAGTATTTT
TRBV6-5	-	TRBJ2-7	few	CASTSRGSLGYEQYF	TGTGCCAGCACTTCCCGTGGGTCCCTCGGCTACGAGCAGTACTTC
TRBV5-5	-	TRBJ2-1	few	CASSSPAAPDEQFF	TGTGCCAGCAGCTCACCGGCGGCTCCCGATGAGCAGTTCTTC
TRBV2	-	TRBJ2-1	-	CASHFRQYNEQFF	TGTGCCAGCCATTTTCGGCAATACAATGAGCAGTTCTTC
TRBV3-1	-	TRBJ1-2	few	CASRPYRESVYGYTF	TGTGCCAGCAGGCCATACAGGGAGTCAGTCTATGGCTACACCTTC
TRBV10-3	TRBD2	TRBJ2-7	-	CAISESTSGGRDEQYF	TGTGCCATCAGTGAGTCGACAAGCGGGGGGCGGGACGAGCAGTACTTC
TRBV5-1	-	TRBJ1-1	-	CASSGDGLSTEAFF	TGCGCCAGCAGCGGGGACGGTTTGAGCACTGAAGCTTTCTTT
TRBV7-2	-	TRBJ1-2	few	CASSFTGNTNYGYTF	TGTGCCAGCAGCTTTACAGGGAACACTAACTATGGCTACACCTTC
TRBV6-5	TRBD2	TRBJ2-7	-	CASSYSLGTSGVSYEQYF	TGTGCCAGCAGTTACTCCCTAGGGACTAGCGGGGTTTCCTACGAGCAGTACTTC
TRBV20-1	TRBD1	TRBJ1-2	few	CSARGQGASTF	TGCAGTGCTAGGGGACAGGGGGCGAGCACCTTC
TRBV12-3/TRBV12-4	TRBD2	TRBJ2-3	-	CASSLLRGVSTDTQYF	TGTGCCAGCAGTTTGTTGCGGGGGGTATCCACAGATACGCAGTATTTT
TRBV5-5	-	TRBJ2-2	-	CASSFWGLTGELFF	TGTGCCAGCAGCTTTTGGGGGCTGACCGGGGAGCTGTTTTTT
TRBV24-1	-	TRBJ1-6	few	CATSDYGSPLHF	TGTGCCACCAGTGATTACGGTTCACCCCTCCACTTT
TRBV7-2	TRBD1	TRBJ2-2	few	CASSLEGGLNTGELFF	TGTGCCAGCAGCTTAGAAGGGGGCCTGAACACCGGGGAGCTGTTTTTT
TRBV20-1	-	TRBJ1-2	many	CSAPTGTLVGYGYTF	TGCAGTGCCCCTACCGGGACGCTAGTGGGCTATGGCTACACCTTC
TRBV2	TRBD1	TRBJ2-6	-	CASSDRTGAGANVLTF	TGTGCCAGCAGTGATAGGACAGGGGCTGGGGCCAACGTCCTGACTTTC
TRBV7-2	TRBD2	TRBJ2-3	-	CASSLGLAGGPLGTDTQYF	TGTGCCAGCAGCTTGGGACTAGCGGGGGGCCCGCTGGGCACAGATACGCAGTATTTT
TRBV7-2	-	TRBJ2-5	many	CASSLAPSPVGETQYF	TGTGCCAGCAGCTTAGCGCCCTCCCCCGTGGGAGAGACCCAGTACTTC
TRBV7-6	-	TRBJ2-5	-	CASSKDPPDNEQYF	TGTGCCAGCAGCAAGGACCCCCCGGACAATGAGCAGTACTTC
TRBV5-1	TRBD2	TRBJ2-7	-	CASSPEGGGIYEQYF	TGCGCCAGCAGCCCCGAGGGCGGGGGGATCTACGAGCAGTACTTC
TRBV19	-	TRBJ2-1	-	CASMTGYNEQFF	TGTGCCAGTATGACGGGATACAATGAGCAGTTCTTC
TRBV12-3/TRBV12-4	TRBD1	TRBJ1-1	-	CASIRDRNTEAFF	TGTGCCAGCATCAGGGACAGGAACACTGAAGCTTTCTTT
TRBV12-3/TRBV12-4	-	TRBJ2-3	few	CASSPTRTSGTQYF	TGTGCCAGCAGCCCGACTCGGACGAGCGGTACGCAGTATTTT
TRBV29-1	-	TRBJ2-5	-	CSYTLEETQYF	TGCAGCTACACCTTAGAAGAGACCCAGTACTTC
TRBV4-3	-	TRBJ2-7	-	CASSQDPTSYYEQYF	TGCGCCAGCAGCCAAGATCCGACTAGTTACTACGAGCAGTACTTC
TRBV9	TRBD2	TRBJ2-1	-	CASSASGGLHNEQFF	TGTGCCAGCAGCGCTAGCGGGGGGCTACACAATGAGCAGTTCTTC
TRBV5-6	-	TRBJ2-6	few	CASKEVGGSGANVLTF	TGTGCCAGCAAGGAGGTAGGGGGCTCTGGGGCCAACGTCCTGACTTTC
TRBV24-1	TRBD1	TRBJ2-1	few	CATSDRGQGGYNEQFF	TGTGCCACCAGTGATAGAGGACAGGGTGGCTACAATGAGCAGTTCTTC
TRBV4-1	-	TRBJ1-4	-	CASSQERAGAGTNEKLFF	TGCGCCAGCAGCCAAGAACGGGCAGGGGCAGGAACTAATGAAAAACTGTTTTTT
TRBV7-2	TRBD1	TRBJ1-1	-	CASSGGTGEMNTEAFF	TGTGCCAGCAGCGGGGGGACAGGAGAAATGAACACTGAAGCTTTCTTT
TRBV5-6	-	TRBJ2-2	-	CASSLRLNTGELFF	TGTGCCAGCAGCCTCCGCCTGAACACCGGGGAGCTGTTTTTT
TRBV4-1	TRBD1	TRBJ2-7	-	CASSPRQGANYEQYF	TGCGCCAGCAGCCCTAGACAGGGGGCGAACTACGAGCAGTACTTC
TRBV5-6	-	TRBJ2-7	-	CASSLDAPSYEQYF	TGTGCCAGCAGCTTGGATGCTCCCTCCTACGAGCAGTACTTC
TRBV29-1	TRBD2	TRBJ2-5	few	CSVGRPGRAQETQYF	TGCAGCGTTGGGCGTCCGGGGAGGGCCCAAGAGACCCAGTACTTC